These 3 T cell receptor beta chains were sequenced from one sample in a study of CD4 T cells in relation to SARS-CoV-2 and coronaviruses. Unexposed donor CD4+ T cells date from about 2011-2018, before the COVID-19 pandemic. The cells were cultured for less than twelve days before CD4+ T cells were isolated. Their recognized antigens are unknown. Libraries were prepared by immunoSEQ multiplex PCR; TCRdb keeps only in-frame clonotypes and omits some of them. This repertoire shows roughly 24,000 clones, around four fifths found once; its top ten account for around 17%. Sequencing was done on a sample of CD4+ T cells from PBMCs, cultured in vitro. Source of these receptors: a human donor in good health.

This clone was seen only once. This chain joins TRBV5-1 and TRBJ2-3; TRBD1 aligns across 9 bases. CDR3 length: 16 amino acids. From germline, CDR1 is SGHRS and CDR2 YFSETQ. The V gene end was trimmed by 4 bases and the J gene end by 2 bases; junction bases not matched to a gene: 8. The CDR3 nucleotides are TGCGCCAGCAGCCGGACGACAGGGGGAGTCACAGATACGCAGTATTTT. Translated, it gives CASSRTTGGVTDTQYF. Using reference TRBV5-1 and TRBJ2-3 for the parts outside the CDR3, the full variable domain is KAGVTQTPRYLIKTRGQQVTLSCSPISGHRSVSWYQQTPGQGLQFLFEYFSETQRNKGNFPGRFSGRQFSNSRSEMNVSTLELGDSALYLCASSRTTGGVTDTQYFGPGTRLTVL.

The chain is built from TRBV2 and TRBJ2-1; maybe TRBD2 (6 bases). This CDR3 region has 15 residues. In germline, CDR1 is SNHLY, CDR2 FYNNEI. The V and J ends lost 2 bases and 14 bases respectively, with 22 bases between them. The CDR3 sequence: CASSEIVAEALREFF. CDR3 sequence (DNA): TGTGCCAGCAGTGAAATCGTAGCGGAGGCCCTGAGGGAGTTCTTC.

The V and J genes are TRBV5-4 and TRBJ2-3; TRBD2 matches at 11 bases. V gave up 4 bases and J gave up 4 bases; unmatched junction bases: 8. The CDR3 covers 16 residues. Looked up from germline, CDR1 is SGHNT and CDR2 is YYREEE (reference sequence). The CDR3 DNA is TGTGCCAGCAGCACCGAACTAGCGGGAGTTTCAGATACGCAGTATTTT. Amino acid sequence: CASSTELAGVSDTQYF.